What follows are 3 T cell receptor beta chains derived from one specimen sequenced in a study of T cells in tuberculosis. The table came from immunoSEQ multiplex PCR; TCRdb's copy has only in-frame clones and leaves some out. The sample records under 35,000 clones, roughly 95% being singletons. Specimen: PBMCs. The source is a donor between 10 and 35 years old with latent tuberculosis or without tuberculosis infection.

The chain links TRBV10-3 to TRBJ2-3; 10 nucleotides align to TRBD2. This CDR3 spans 15 amino acids. With 5 bases clipped from V and 2 bases from J, the junction kept 4 bases outside the gene matches. Germline values: CDR1 ENHRY, CDR2 SYGVKD. CDR3 DNA: TGTGCCATCAGTTTAGCGGGAGGTGACACAGATACGCAGTATTTT. As protein: CAISLAGGDTDTQYF.

The chain employs TRBV19 and TRBJ1-5, with D unclear. The V gene lost 5 bases and the J gene lost 6 bases, with 20 bases spanning the gap. This CDR3 has 16 amino acids. Looked up from germline, CDR1 is LNHDA and CDR2 is SQIVND (reference sequence). The CDR3 protein is CASSLPLRILGQPQHF. The CDR3 DNA sequence: TGTGCCAGTAGTCTTCCCTTGCGGATATTGGGTCAGCCCCAGCATTTT.

The chain uses TRBV5-8 and TRBJ2-7; TRBD2 is a possible D gene (5 bases). CDR1 SGHTS and CDR2 YDEGEE come from the germline V gene. CDR3 length equals 13 residues. V shed 4 bases and J shed 5 bases, with 13 bases lying between them. The CDR3 region has the DNA TGTGCCAGCAGCCGCCCCGAGGGCCACGAGCAGTACTTC. This gives the protein CASSRPEGHEQYF. The entire variable domain, with the rest obtained from reference TRBV5-8 and TRBJ2-7, is as follows: EAGVTQSPTHLIKTRGQQATLRCSPISGHTSVYWYQQALGLGLQFLLWYDEGEERNRGNFPPRFSGRQFPNYSSELNVNALELEDSALYLCASSRPEGHEQYFGPGTRLTVT.